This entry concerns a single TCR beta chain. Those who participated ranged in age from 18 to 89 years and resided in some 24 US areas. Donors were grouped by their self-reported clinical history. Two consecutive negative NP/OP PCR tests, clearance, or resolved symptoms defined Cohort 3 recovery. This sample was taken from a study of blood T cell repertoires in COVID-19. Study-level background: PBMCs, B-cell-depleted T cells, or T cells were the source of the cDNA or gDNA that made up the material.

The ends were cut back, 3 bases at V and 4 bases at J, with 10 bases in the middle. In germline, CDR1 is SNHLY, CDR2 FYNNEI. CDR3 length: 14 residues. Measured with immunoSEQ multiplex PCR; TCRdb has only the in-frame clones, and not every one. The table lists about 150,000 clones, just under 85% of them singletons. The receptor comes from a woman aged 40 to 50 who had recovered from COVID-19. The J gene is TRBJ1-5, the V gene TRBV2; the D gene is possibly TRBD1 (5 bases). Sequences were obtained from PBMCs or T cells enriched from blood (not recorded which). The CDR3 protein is CASSDGGDNQPQHF. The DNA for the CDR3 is TGTGCCAGCAGTGACGGGGGAGATAATCAGCCCCAGCATTTT.